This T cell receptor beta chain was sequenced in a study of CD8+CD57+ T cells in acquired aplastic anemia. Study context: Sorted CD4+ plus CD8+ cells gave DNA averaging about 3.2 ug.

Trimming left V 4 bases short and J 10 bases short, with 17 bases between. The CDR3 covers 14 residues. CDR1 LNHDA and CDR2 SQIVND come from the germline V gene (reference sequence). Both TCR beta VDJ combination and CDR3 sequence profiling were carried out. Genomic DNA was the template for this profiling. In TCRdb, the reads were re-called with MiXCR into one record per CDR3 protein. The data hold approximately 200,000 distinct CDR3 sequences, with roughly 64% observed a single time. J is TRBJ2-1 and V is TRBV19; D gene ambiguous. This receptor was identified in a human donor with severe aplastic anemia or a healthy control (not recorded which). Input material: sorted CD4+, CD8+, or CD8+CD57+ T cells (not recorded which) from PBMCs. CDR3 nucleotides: TGTGCCAGTAGTAAGACTCTGAGCCTTGGAGAGCAGTTCTTC. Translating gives CASSKTLSLGEQFF.